The rows below give T cell receptor beta chains drawn from one sample of a study of preoperative IRX-2 immunotherapy in early breast cancer. TCRdb keeps only in-frame clones here, not all; method: immunoSEQ multiplex PCR. The repertoire consists of 10,000 to 15,000 clones, with roughly 93% occurring once and the leading ten covering roughly 29%. The biological material was taken from a patient treated with IRX-2 immunotherapy. The receptors originated from a human donor with breast cancer. CDR3s include the opening cysteine and the closing phenylalanine or tryptophan. The D gene is left open where the match is weak. Only some rows state a clone size, as once, few, many or a class for expanded clones.

clone_size | j_call | v_call | d_call | cdr3_nt | cdr3_aa
NA | TRBJ1-2 | TRBV5-4 | TRBD1 | TGTGCCCTGTCCGGGACAGCGGCCGGGGGCTACACCTTC | CALSGTAAGGYTF
NA | TRBJ1-1 | TRBV6-5 | TRBD1 | TGTGCCAGCAGTACCTGGGACAGGGGCGGCACTGAAGCTTTCTTT | CASSTWDRGGTEAFF
NA | TRBJ2-7 | TRBV10-3 | NA | TGTGCCATCAGTGATCGGGCAGATTCCTACGAGCAGTACTTC | CAISDRADSYEQYF
once | TRBJ1-6 | TRBV6-1 | NA | TGTGCCAGCAGTGGGGGTCAAGGGCGAGGGTATAATTCACCCCTCCACTTT | CASSGGQGRGYNSPLHF
NA | TRBJ2-5 | TRBV4-1 | TRBD2 | TGCGCCAGCAGCCAAGATCGGGGACTAGCGGGGAGGACGGGGGAGACCCAGTACTTC | CASSQDRGLAGRTGETQYF
NA | TRBJ2-6 | TRBV7-3 | NA | TGTGCCAGCAGCCCAAAAACCTCTGGGGCCAACGTCCTGACTTTC | CASSPKTSGANVLTF
NA | TRBJ2-4 | TRBV6-5 | NA | TGTGCCAGCAGCCATGGAGGGGGCAAAAACATTCAGTACTTC | CASSHGGGKNIQYF
NA | TRBJ1-4 | TRBV6-5 | NA | TGTGCCAGCAGACTTGGACAGTCTAATGAAAAACTGTTTTTT | CASRLGQSNEKLFF
NA | TRBJ1-4 | TRBV19 | NA | TGTGCCAGCCTTGGTTTGGCTGGTGAAAAACTGTTTTTT | CASLGLAGEKLFF
NA | TRBJ1-1 | TRBV7-2 | NA | TGTGCCAGCAGCTTAGCCGTCAGGGTAAAGGCTGAAGCTTTCTTT | CASSLAVRVKAEAFF
NA | TRBJ1-3 | TRBV6-6 | NA | TGTGCCAGCAGCAAACAGGGCTCTGGAAACACCATATATTTT | CASSKQGSGNTIYF
NA | TRBJ1-1 | TRBV18 | NA | TGTGCCAGCTCCGGCCCGGGCACTGAAGCTTTCTTT | CASSGPGTEAFF
NA | TRBJ1-2 | TRBV29-1 | NA | TGCAGCGTTGAACCGGGCAGGGCTGGTTCCGGTGGCTACACCTTC | CSVEPGRAGSGGYTF
NA | TRBJ2-1 | TRBV2 | TRBD1 | TGTGCCAGCAGATTCCGGACAGGGCCTGACAATGAGCAGTTCTTC | CASRFRTGPDNEQFF
NA | TRBJ1-6 | TRBV19 | TRBD1 | TGTGCCAGTAGTATGGGACAGGGTAGTTCACCCCTCCACTTT | CASSMGQGSSPLHF
NA | TRBJ1-1 | TRBV15 | NA | TGTGCCACCAGCAGGGACTACGGGACGGGAGGGACTGAAGCTTTCTTT | CATSRDYGTGGTEAFF
NA | TRBJ1-3 | TRBV9 | NA | TGTGCCAGCAGCGTAGAAGGGGCTGGAAACACCATATATTTT | CASSVEGAGNTIYF
NA | TRBJ1-5 | TRBV19 | NA | TGTGCCAGTAGTAGTAAGAGGGCTCCTCTTAGCAATCAGCCCCAGCATTTT | CASSSKRAPLSNQPQHF
few | TRBJ1-6 | TRBV6-5 | TRBD1 | TGTGCCAGCAAGGACAGGGGGCTTGGAAATTCACCCCTCCACTTT | CASKDRGLGNSPLHF
NA | TRBJ2-3 | TRBV15 | NA | TGTGCCACCAGCGCACAGGGAGGGTTTACGCAGTATTTT | CATSAQGGFTQYF
NA | TRBJ1-4 | TRBV14 | TRBD1 | TGTGCCAGCAGCCAACTGACAGGGGTTCATGAAAAACTGTTTTTT | CASSQLTGVHEKLFF
NA | TRBJ1-2 | TRBV5-6 | NA | TGTGCCAGCAGCCCAGACAGCTGGGGCTACACCTTC | CASSPDSWGYTF
NA | TRBJ2-3 | TRBV7-2 | TRBD2 | TGTGCCAGCAGCTTTTTCGGGGGGTCCGCAGATACGCAGTATTTT | CASSFFGGSADTQYF
few | TRBJ2-5 | TRBV2 | TRBD2 | TGTGCCGGTAGCGGGGCCTACCAAGAGACCCAGTACTTC | CAGSGAYQETQYF
NA | TRBJ1-2 | TRBV12-5 | NA | TGTGCTAGTGCTCGGAATTCTAACTATGGCTACACCTTC | CASARNSNYGYTF
NA | TRBJ1-4 | TRBV5-8 | NA | TGTGCCAGCAGCCTTCGGACAACCCCGGGGGAAAAACTGTTTTTT | CASSLRTTPGEKLFF
NA | TRBJ1-1 | TRBV4-2 | TRBD1 | TGTGCCAGCAGCCAAGCATTAGGGGGCGCGAACACTGAAGCTTTCTTT | CASSQALGGANTEAFF
NA | TRBJ2-5 | TRBV5-1 | TRBD2 | TGCGCCAGCAGCTCGTCGGGGGGGTACCAAGAGACCCAGTACTTC | CASSSSGGYQETQYF
once | TRBJ1-1 | TRBV2 | NA | TGTGCCAGCAGTGGAAAGAGGGACCTCGGGACTGAAGCTTTCTTT | CASSGKRDLGTEAFF
NA | TRBJ1-2 | TRBV5-8 | NA | TGTGCCAGCAGCTTTAGGGGCGGCTACACCTTC | CASSFRGGYTF
NA | TRBJ2-7 | TRBV5-4 | NA | TGTGCCAGCAGCTTGGGGGGGGAGGTGTACGAGCAGTACTTC | CASSLGGEVYEQYF
NA | TRBJ2-2 | TRBV11-2 | NA | TGTGCCAGCAGCTTAGGGGGCCCGGGGGAGCTGTTTTTT | CASSLGGPGELFF
once | TRBJ1-2 | TRBV13 | TRBD1 | TGTGCCAGCAGCACAATTGCCACAGGGGACTATGGCTACACCTTC | CASSTIATGDYGYTF
NA | TRBJ2-1 | TRBV19 | TRBD2 | TGTGCCAGTAATGGGCGGGGGGGATACAATGAGCAGTTCTTC | CASNGRGGYNEQFF
NA | TRBJ1-2 | TRBV21-1 | NA | TGTGCCAGCAGCAAAGGGGCCCCCAAGGGTAAATGGTATGGCTACACCTTC | CASSKGAPKGKWYGYTF
NA | TRBJ1-6 | TRBV19 | TRBD1 | TGTGCCAGTAGCTCGGGACAGGGTTATTCACCCCTCCACTTT | CASSSGQGYSPLHF
once | TRBJ1-2 | TRBV11-2 | TRBD1 | TGTGCCAGCAGCTTACAGGGGGCGCCCGGCTACACCTTC | CASSLQGAPGYTF
NA | TRBJ1-3 | TRBV6-5 | NA | TGTGCCAGCAGTCGCTCTGGAAACACCATATATTTT | CASSRSGNTIYF
NA | TRBJ2-5 | TRBV18 | NA | TGTGCCAGCTCACCGTTCGGGGAGACCCAGTACTTC | CASSPFGETQYF
NA | TRBJ2-3 | TRBV6-5 | NA | TGTGCCAGCAGTTACACCTTGCCGTCATTAGATACGCAGTATTTT | CASSYTLPSLDTQYF
NA | TRBJ2-4 | TRBV28 | TRBD1 | TGTGCCAGCAGTCGACTTACAGGGGACCCCCTAGCCAAAAACATTCAGTACTTC | CASSRLTGDPLAKNIQYF
NA | TRBJ2-5 | TRBV5-4 | TRBD2 | TGTGCCAGCAGCTTGACTAGCGGGAGGGAGACCCAGTACTTC | CASSLTSGRETQYF
NA | TRBJ2-4 | TRBV10-1 | NA | TGCGCCAGCAGTGAGAGGTTGGACGGGGTTAGCATTCAGTACTTC | CASSERLDGVSIQYF
once | TRBJ1-5 | TRBV6-5 | TRBD1 | TGTGCCAGCAGTTCGGGACAGGTAGGGTCTAATCAGCCCCAGCATTTT | CASSSGQVGSNQPQHF
NA | TRBJ1-5 | TRBV19 | NA | TGTGCCAGTAGCCCTCTTCAGACAGGCGGGAATCAGCCCCAGCATTTT | CASSPLQTGGNQPQHF